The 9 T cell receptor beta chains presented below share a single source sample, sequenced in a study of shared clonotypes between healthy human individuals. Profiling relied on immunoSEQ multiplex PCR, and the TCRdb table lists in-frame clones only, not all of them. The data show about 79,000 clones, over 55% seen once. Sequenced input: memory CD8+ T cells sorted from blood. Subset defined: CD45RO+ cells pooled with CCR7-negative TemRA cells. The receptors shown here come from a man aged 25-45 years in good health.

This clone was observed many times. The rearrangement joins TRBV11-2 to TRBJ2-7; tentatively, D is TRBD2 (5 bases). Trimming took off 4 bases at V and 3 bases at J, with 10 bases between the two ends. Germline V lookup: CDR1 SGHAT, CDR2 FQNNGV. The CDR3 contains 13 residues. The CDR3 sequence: CASSWTGSYEQYF. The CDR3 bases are TGTGCCAGCAGCTGGACGGGAAGCTACGAGCAGTACTTC.

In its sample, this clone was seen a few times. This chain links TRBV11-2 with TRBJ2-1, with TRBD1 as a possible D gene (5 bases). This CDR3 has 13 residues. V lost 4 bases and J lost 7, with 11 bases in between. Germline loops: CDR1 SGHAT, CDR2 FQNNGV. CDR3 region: CASSSLRTNEQFF. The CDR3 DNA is TGTGCCAGCAGCTCCCTGCGGACAAATGAGCAGTTCTTC.

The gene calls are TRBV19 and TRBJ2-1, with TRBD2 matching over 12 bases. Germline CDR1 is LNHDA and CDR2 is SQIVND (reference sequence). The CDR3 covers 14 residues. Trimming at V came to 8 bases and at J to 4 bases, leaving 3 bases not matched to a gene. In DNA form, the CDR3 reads TGTGCCAGTCACCTAGCGGGAGGGTACAATGAGCAGTTCTTC. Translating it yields CASHLAGGYNEQFF.

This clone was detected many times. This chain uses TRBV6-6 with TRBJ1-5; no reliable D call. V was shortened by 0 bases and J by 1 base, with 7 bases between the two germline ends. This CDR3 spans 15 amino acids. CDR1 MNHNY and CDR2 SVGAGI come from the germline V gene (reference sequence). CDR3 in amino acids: CASSYSTESNQPQHF. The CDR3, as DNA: TGTGCCAGCAGTTACTCAACAGAGAGCAATCAGCCCCAGCATTTT.

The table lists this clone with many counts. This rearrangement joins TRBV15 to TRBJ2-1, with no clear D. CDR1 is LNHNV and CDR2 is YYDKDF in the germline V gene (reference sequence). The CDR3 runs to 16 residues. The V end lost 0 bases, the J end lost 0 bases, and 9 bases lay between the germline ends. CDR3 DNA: TGTGCCACCAGCAGAGAAGCCCAGAGCTCCTACAATGAGCAGTTCTTC. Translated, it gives CATSREAQSSYNEQFF.

The CDR3 is CASSHSETYEQYF. The CDR3 DNA reads as TGTGCCAGCAGCCACTCGGAAACCTACGAGCAGTACTTC. This chain connects TRBV11-1 to TRBJ2-7, with D unresolved. Trimming cost V 5 bases and J 2 bases, with 10 bases left between them. The CDR3 sequence is 13 residues long. CDR1 and CDR2 from the germline V gene are SGHAT and FQDESV (reference sequence).

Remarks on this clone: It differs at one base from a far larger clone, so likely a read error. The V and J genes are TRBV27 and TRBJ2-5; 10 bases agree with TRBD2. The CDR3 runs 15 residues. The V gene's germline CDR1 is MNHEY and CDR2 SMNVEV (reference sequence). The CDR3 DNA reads TGTGCCAACAGTACTAGCGGGACGACTGGGGAGACCCAGTACTTC. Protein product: CANSTSGTTGETQYF.

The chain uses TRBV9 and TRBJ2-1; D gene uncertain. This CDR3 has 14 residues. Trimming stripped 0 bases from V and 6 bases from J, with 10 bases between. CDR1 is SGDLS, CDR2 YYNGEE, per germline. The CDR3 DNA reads TGTGCCAGCAGCGTAGCGGCGTTTAGCAATGAGCAGTTCTTC. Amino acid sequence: CASSVAAFSNEQFF.

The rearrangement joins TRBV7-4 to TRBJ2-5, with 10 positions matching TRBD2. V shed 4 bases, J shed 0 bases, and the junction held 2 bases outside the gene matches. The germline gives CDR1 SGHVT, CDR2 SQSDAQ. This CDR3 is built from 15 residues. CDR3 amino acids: CASSSTSGYQETQYF. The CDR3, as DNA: TGTGCCAGCAGCTCGACTAGCGGGTACCAAGAGACCCAGTACTTC.